Listed below are T cell receptor beta chains from one sample, sequenced in a study of T cells in narcolepsy. Assay used: immunoSEQ multiplex PCR; TCRdb lists only in-frame clones, some missing. The sample has roughly 20,000 clones, under 90% seen once. The sample comprised memory (CD45RA-) CD4+ T cells from blood. The receptors shown here come from a human donor in good health. The CDR3 runs from the conserved cysteine through the conserved F or W. A D gene is named only where the DNA matches it firmly. A clone size is listed for some rows: how often the clone was seen (once, few, many), or a class if it is expanded.

v_call	clone_size	j_call	d_call	cdr3_nt	cdr3_aa
TRBV7-8	NA	TRBJ2-7	NA	TGTGCCAGCAGCCCCAGCAGGAACTACGAGCAGTACTTC	CASSPSRNYEQYF
TRBV6-5	NA	TRBJ1-2	NA	TGTGCCAGCAGTTACTCGAGGGGTCGCAACTATGGCTACACCTTC	CASSYSRGRNYGYTF
TRBV18	NA	TRBJ2-7	NA	TGTGCCAGCTCACCGCGAGGCAGAGCATCCCACGAGCAGTACTTC	CASSPRGRASHEQYF
TRBV19	once	TRBJ2-7	NA	TGTGCCAGTAGTCCGGCCAGCTTCTCCTACGAGCAGTACTTC	CASSPASFSYEQYF
TRBV11-3	NA	TRBJ2-1	NA	TGTGCCAGCAGCTTAGTAGGCTCTAGCTCCTACAATGAGCAGTTCTTC	CASSLVGSSSYNEQFF
TRBV11-2	NA	TRBJ2-1	NA	TGTGCCAGCAGCTTATCTTCAGGGTGGAAGTTCTTC	CASSLSSGWKFF
TRBV9	NA	TRBJ2-3	TRBD2	TGTGCCAGCAGCTTCCGGGACTACCGAGATACGCAGTATTTT	CASSFRDYRDTQYF
TRBV19	NA	TRBJ1-1	NA	TGTGCCAGTAGTACAGCGGGACTCTTGAACACTGAAGCTTTCTTT	CASSTAGLLNTEAFF
TRBV11-2	NA	TRBJ2-2	NA	TGTGCCAGCTCCAAAGACTTAGTTCCCGGGGAGCTGTTTTTT	CASSKDLVPGELFF
TRBV29-1	once	TRBJ2-1	TRBD1	TGCAGCGCCGAACTCGGGACAGGGGTCAATGAGCAGTTCTTC	CSAELGTGVNEQFF
TRBV21-1	NA	TRBJ1-4	NA	TGTGCCAGCAGTAAAACCGGGGACAGGACTAATGAAAAACTGTTTTTT	CASSKTGDRTNEKLFF
TRBV7-8	NA	TRBJ2-7	TRBD1	TGTGCCAGCAGCTTAGCCCCGGGACAGAACTACGAGCAGTACTTC	CASSLAPGQNYEQYF
TRBV30	NA	TRBJ1-3	TRBD1	TGTGCCTGGAGTTTAACAGGGGGCAACACCATATATTTT	CAWSLTGGNTIYF
TRBV7-2	NA	TRBJ1-6	NA	TGTGCCAGCAGCTTTGATCAGGGAGTAGACTCACCCCTCCACTTT	CASSFDQGVDSPLHF
TRBV9	NA	TRBJ1-2	NA	TGTGCCAGCAGCGTAGCCCCGGGAGGGGCCGGCTACACCTTC	CASSVAPGGAGYTF
TRBV29-1	NA	TRBJ1-2	TRBD1	TGCAGCGGCGGAACAGGGGGTGTGGACTATGGCTACACCTTC	CSGGTGGVDYGYTF
TRBV19	NA	TRBJ2-7	NA	TGTGCCAGTAGTAGGGAATTGTGGGGGTACAGAACCTACGAGCAGTACTTC	CASSRELWGYRTYEQYF
TRBV19	NA	TRBJ1-2	NA	TGTGCCAGTAGTATAAAGTTACAGGGAGGCGATGGCTACACCTTC	CASSIKLQGGDGYTF
TRBV7-2	NA	TRBJ2-3	TRBD2	TGTGCCAGCAGCCCCCGTTCTAGCGGGAGGGGAAATACGCAGTATTTT	CASSPRSSGRGNTQYF
TRBV7-3	NA	TRBJ2-3	NA	TGTGCCAGCAGCCAGGGGGGGCCCGCAGATACGCAGTATTTT	CASSQGGPADTQYF
TRBV15	NA	TRBJ2-5	TRBD2	TGTGCCACCAGCAGAGAGAGAACTAGCGGGGCATGGGACTTC	CATSRERTSGAWDF
TRBV18	NA	TRBJ1-3	TRBD1	TGTGCCAGCTCACCGCAGTCAGGGGGGAGCAGTGGAAACACCATATATTTT	CASSPQSGGSSGNTIYF
TRBV6-5	NA	TRBJ1-1	TRBD1	TGTGCCATCAGTGCCCGGACAGGCGTGACAACTGAAGCTTTCTTT	CAISARTGVTTEAFF
TRBV7-9	few	TRBJ1-3	NA	TGTGCCAGCAGCTTAGGGACGGGGGACCGTTTCTCTGGAAACACCATATATTTT	CASSLGTGDRFSGNTIYF
TRBV30	NA	TRBJ2-7	TRBD2	TGTGCCTGGGACCGACTAGCGGGAGTGTACGAGCAGTACTTC	CAWDRLAGVYEQYF
TRBV6-1	NA	TRBJ2-1	TRBD1	TGTGCCAGCGTTGCGACAGGGGCTAGCTACAATGAGCAGTTCTTC	CASVATGASYNEQFF
TRBV7-9	NA	TRBJ2-5	NA	TGTGCCAGCAGCCCCCGGTCTTCTTCCGCCCAAGAGACCCAGTACTTC	CASSPRSSSAQETQYF
TRBV5-1	once	TRBJ2-7	TRBD2	TGCGCCAGCAGCTTGTCTCTAGCGGGGGGTACCTACGAGCAGTACTTC	CASSLSLAGGTYEQYF
TRBV30	NA	TRBJ2-7	TRBD1	TGTGCCTGGTTGGGACAGGCCGGCGAGCAGTACTTC	CAWLGQAGEQYF
TRBV27	NA	TRBJ1-5	NA	TGTGCCAGCAGTTTCAAAGGTTATGGTCAGCCCCAGCATTTT	CASSFKGYGQPQHF
TRBV30	NA	TRBJ1-4	NA	TGTGCCTGGAGTAAGGGTAGTACAACTAATGAAAAACTGTTTTTT	CAWSKGSTTNEKLFF
TRBV5-1	few	TRBJ2-5	NA	TGCGCCAGCAAAAATGGGGGGAACTATGAAGAGACCCAGTACTTC	CASKNGGNYEETQYF
TRBV10-2	NA	TRBJ2-2	TRBD1	TGCGCCAGCAGTGTACGGACAGGGGGCGCGGGCACCGGGGAGCTGTTTTTT	CASSVRTGGAGTGELFF
TRBV12-5	once	TRBJ1-3	NA	TGTGCTAGTGGTTTGCCGACAGTTGGAAACACCATATATTTT	CASGLPTVGNTIYF
TRBV6-1	once	TRBJ1-5	TRBD1	TGTGCCAGCAGCGCGGACAGGGCGGATCAGCCCCAGCATTTT	CASSADRADQPQHF
TRBV11-3	NA	TRBJ2-5	TRBD2	TGTGCCAGCAGCCGCGCGGGAGGGCCTTCTGGAGAGACCCAGTACTTC	CASSRAGGPSGETQYF
TRBV5-1	NA	TRBJ1-1	NA	TGCGCCAGCACCCCTGGGGGGGCGAACACTGAAGCTTTCTTT	CASTPGGANTEAFF
TRBV28	NA	TRBJ2-6	NA	TGTGCCAGCAGCCCTGCAGGGCCCGGGGCCAACGTCCTGACTTTC	CASSPAGPGANVLTF
TRBV13	NA	TRBJ2-7	NA	TGTGCCAGCAGCCCGAGAAGGGGAGACTACGAGCAGTACTTC	CASSPRRGDYEQYF
TRBV4-3	NA	TRBJ2-2	NA	TGCGCCAGCAGCCAAGGACTAGTTTCCGGGGAGCTGTTTTTT	CASSQGLVSGELFF
TRBV25-1	NA	TRBJ1-1	NA	TGTGCCAGCAGCCTTCGGGAAAGGGCTGAAGCTTTCTTT	CASSLRERAEAFF